A single sample is the source of the 15 T cell receptor beta chains below, sequenced in a study of shared T cell receptors in the human thymus. Using immunoSEQ multiplex PCR, the repertoire was profiled, and TCRdb retains in-frame clones only, with some absent. The table includes hundreds of thousands of clones, roughly 90% detected once. These same records also appear under a second study, on human thymus T cells.

Sequenced sample: thymocytes. Receptor source: a boy in the first two years of life with a congenital heart defect.

The rearrangement uses TRBV5-1 and TRBJ1-2; TRBD1 might be the D (5 bases). Per germline, CDR1 SGHRS and CDR2 YFSETQ. The CDR3 is 15 residues long. V was cut by 0 bases and J by 3 bases, with 12 bases left in between. The CDR3 loop is CASSLGGGKYYGYTF. The CDR3 DNA is TGCGCCAGCAGCTTGGGGGGCGGAAAATACTATGGCTACACCTTC.

J is TRBJ2-1 and V is TRBV15; possible D gene TRBD2, 5 bases. CDR3 length: 16 residues. CDR1 is LNHNV and CDR2 is YYDKDF in the germline V gene (reference sequence). Trimming removed 1 base at V and 4 bases at J, with 14 bases between. The DNA for the CDR3 is TGTGCCACCAGCAGAGGTCAGCTGAGAGGGTACAATGAGCAGTTCTTC. Translating gives CATSRGQLRGYNEQFF.

The chain is built from TRBV9 and TRBJ1-2; 9 bases align to TRBD1. V trimming: 3 bases; J trimming: 3 bases; junction bases outside the gene matches: 3. The CDR3 covers 14 residues. Germline values: CDR1 SGDLS, CDR2 YYNGEE. The CDR3, as DNA: TGTGCCAGCAGCGCAACAGGGGGCCACTATGGCTACACCTTC. Translated: CASSATGGHYGYTF.

The chain uses TRBV30 and TRBJ1-2, with 8 positions matching TRBD1. Unmatched junction bases numbered 0, after V lost 5 bases and J lost 1 base. The CDR3 is made up of 12 amino acids. Germline loops: CDR1 GTSNPN, CDR2 SVGIG (reference sequence). The CDR3 bases are TGTGCCTGGGACAGGGGTAACTATGGCTACACCTTC. It specifies CAWDRGNYGYTF.

The V and J genes are TRBV9 and TRBJ1-2; possible D gene TRBD1, 6 bases. The CDR3 has 15 amino acids. Trimming shortened V by 1 base and J by 2 bases, and 12 bases separated the two germline ends. CDR1 and CDR2 (germline): SGDLS, YYNGEE. CDR3 nucleotide sequence: TGTGCCAGCAGCGTACGGGACAACCGGAACTATGGCTACACCTTC. It yields the protein CASSVRDNRNYGYTF.

The V and J genes are TRBV11-2 and TRBJ2-1; D is unresolved. V lost 2 bases and J 6 bases, leaving 8 bases between the germline ends. The germline CDR1 and CDR2 sequences are SGHAT and FQNNGV. This CDR3 region has 13 residues. CDR3 in DNA: TGTGCCAGCAGCTTAAGAGCCGGCAATGAGCAGTTCTTC. It encodes CASSLRAGNEQFF.

The chain employs TRBV28 and TRBJ1-2; D gene ambiguous. CDR3 length equals 13 residues. The germline gives CDR1 MDHEN, CDR2 SYDVKM. V dropped 5 bases and J dropped 3 bases, with 10 bases sitting between them. In DNA, the CDR3 is TGTGCCAGCAGTCCTCAGAAAGACTATGGCTACACCTTC. The encoded protein is CASSPQKDYGYTF.

The rearrangement links TRBV2 to TRBJ1-5, with D possibly matching TRBD1 (5 bases). V dropped 3 bases and J dropped 6 bases, with 15 bases sitting between them. Germline CDR1 SNHLY, CDR2 FYNNEI. The CDR3 loop spans 15 amino acids. CDR3 loop: CASSESLRRGQPQHF. Here the CDR3 DNA reads TGTGCCAGCAGTGAGAGTCTCCGAAGGGGTCAGCCCCAGCATTTT.

The chain combines TRBV5-4 with TRBJ2-7; 7 positions agree with TRBD2. Germline V CDR1 and CDR2: SGHNT, YYREEE (reference sequence). The J segment lost 1 base and the V segment lost 5 bases, leaving 6 bases of the junction unmatched. The CDR3 has 14 residues. Here the CDR3 reads CASRPTSASYEQYF. The CDR3 DNA follows: TGTGCCAGCAGGCCAACTAGCGCTTCCTACGAGCAGTACTTC.

The chain joins TRBV4-3 to TRBJ2-7; TRBD2 is a possible D gene (5 bases). Trimming pared 0 bases from V and 6 bases from J, leaving 12 bases between. The CDR3 is 14 amino acids. Germline CDR1 and CDR2: LGHNA and YSLEER. The CDR3 DNA follows: TGCGCCAGCAGCCAAGATGAGGGTGAGGGCGAGCAGTACTTC. Translated: CASSQDEGEGEQYF.

V gene TRBV11-3 combines with J gene TRBJ1-2; D is unclear. V was cut by 1 base and J by 4 bases, with 7 bases left in between. CDR1 SGHNT and CDR2 YENEEA come from the germline V gene. The CDR3 is 13 residues long. The DNA of the CDR3 is TGTGCCAGCAGCTTAGGCCGGGGCTATGGCTACACCTTC. Translation gives CASSLGRGYGYTF.

This clone showed up just once. V gene TRBV11-3 combines with J gene TRBJ2-4; a weak D match, TRBD1 (8 bases). Trimming took off 3 bases at V and 8 bases at J, with 17 bases between the two ends. Looked up from germline, CDR1 is SGHNT and CDR2 is YENEEA. The CDR3 loop spans 15 amino acids. CDR3 protein: CASSFHRGGGDIQYF. The CDR3 DNA sequence: TGTGCCAGCAGCTTCCACAGGGGGGGTGGGGACATTCAGTACTTC.

There are a few counts of this clone. This sequence joins TRBV18 and TRBJ2-7, with D hard to call. The CDR3 is made up of 14 amino acids. Trimming stripped 6 bases from V and 2 bases from J, with 14 bases between. Germline loops: CDR1 KGHSH, CDR2 LQKENI. The CDR3 reads CASSAEPNPYEQYF. CDR3 DNA sequence: TGTGCCAGCTCCGCCGAGCCCAACCCCTACGAGCAGTACTTC. Variable domain in full (rest from reference TRBV18 and TRBJ2-7): NAGVMQNPRHLVRRRGQEARLRCSPMKGHSHVYWYRQLPEEGLKFMVYLQKENIIDESGMPKERFSAEFPKEGPSILRIQQVVRGDSAAYFCASSAEPNPYEQYFGPGTRLTVT.

The chain has TRBV7-9 and TRBJ2-1; TRBD1 is a possible D gene (7 bases). This CDR3 region has 16 residues. Germline CDR1 reads SEHNR; CDR2 reads FQNEAQ (reference sequence). V lost 5 bases, J lost 6 bases, and 20 bases lay in between. CDR3 region: CASSPPEGAICNEQFF. The CDR3 DNA sequence: TGTGCCAGCAGCCCCCCGGAGGGGGCTATTTGCAATGAGCAGTTCTTC.

This chain joins TRBV27 and TRBJ2-3; 10 bases agree with TRBD2. This CDR3 contains 18 residues. Germline-derived CDR1 and CDR2 are MNHEY and SMNVEV (reference sequence). V shed 0 bases and J 5 bases; nucleotides not matched to a gene: 11. CDR3 nucleotide sequence: TGTGCCAGCAGTTTATCCAGGACTAGCGGTCTCTCGGGAGATACGCAGTATTTT. Translating it yields CASSLSRTSGLSGDTQYF.